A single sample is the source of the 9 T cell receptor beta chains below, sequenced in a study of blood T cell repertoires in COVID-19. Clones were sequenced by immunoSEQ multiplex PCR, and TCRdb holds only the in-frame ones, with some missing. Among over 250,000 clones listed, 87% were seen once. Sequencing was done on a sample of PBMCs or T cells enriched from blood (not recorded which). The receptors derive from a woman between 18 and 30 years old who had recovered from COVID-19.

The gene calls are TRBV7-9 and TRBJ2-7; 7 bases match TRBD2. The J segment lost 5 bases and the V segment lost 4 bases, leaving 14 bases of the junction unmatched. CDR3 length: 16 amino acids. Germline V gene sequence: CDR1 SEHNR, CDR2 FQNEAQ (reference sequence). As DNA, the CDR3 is TGTGCCAGCAGCTCATTTGCTAGCGGAGGCCTGGACGAGCAGTACTTC. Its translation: CASSSFASGGLDEQYF.

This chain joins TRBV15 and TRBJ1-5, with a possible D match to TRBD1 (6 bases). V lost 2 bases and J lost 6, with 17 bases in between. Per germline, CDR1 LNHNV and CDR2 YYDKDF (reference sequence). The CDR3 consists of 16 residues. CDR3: CATSRSQPGHGQPQHF. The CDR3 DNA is TGTGCCACCAGCAGAAGTCAACCGGGACACGGTCAGCCCCAGCATTTT.

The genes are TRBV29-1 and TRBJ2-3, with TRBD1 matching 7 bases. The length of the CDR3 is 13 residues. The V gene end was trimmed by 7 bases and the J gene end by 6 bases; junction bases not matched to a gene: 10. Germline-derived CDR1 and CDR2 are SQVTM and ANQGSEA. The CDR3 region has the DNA TGCAGCGCTCGGGACAGAGTGCAGGATACGCAGTATTTT. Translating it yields CSARDRVQDTQYF.

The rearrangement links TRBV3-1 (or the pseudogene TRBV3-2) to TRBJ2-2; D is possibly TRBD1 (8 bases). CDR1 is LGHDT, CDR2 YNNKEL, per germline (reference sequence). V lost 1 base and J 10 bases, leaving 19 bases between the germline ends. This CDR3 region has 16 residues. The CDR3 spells CASSQGEGTGAEELFF. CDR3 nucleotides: TGTGCCAGCAGCCAAGGGGAGGGGACAGGAGCGGAGGAGCTGTTTTTT.

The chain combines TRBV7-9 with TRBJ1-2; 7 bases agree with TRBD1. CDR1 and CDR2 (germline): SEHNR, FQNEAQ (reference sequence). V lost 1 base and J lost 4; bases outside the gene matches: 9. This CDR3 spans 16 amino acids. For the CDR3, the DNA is TGTGCCAGCAGCTTAGGAGTTGGAGGGGACAGCTATGGCTACACCTTC. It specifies CASSLGVGGDSYGYTF.

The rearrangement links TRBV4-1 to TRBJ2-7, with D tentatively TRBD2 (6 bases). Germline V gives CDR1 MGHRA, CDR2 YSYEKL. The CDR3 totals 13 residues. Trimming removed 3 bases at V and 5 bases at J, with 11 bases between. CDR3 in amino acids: CASSQGGRHEQYF. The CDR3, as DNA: TGCGCCAGCAGCCAGGGGGGACGGCACGAGCAGTACTTC.

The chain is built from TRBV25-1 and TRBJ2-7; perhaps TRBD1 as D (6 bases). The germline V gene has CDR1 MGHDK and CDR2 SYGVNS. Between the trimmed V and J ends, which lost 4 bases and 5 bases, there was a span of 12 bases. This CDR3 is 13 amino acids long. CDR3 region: CASSAQGTDEQYF. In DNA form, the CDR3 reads TGTGCCAGCAGTGCCCAGGGGACGGACGAGCAGTACTTC.

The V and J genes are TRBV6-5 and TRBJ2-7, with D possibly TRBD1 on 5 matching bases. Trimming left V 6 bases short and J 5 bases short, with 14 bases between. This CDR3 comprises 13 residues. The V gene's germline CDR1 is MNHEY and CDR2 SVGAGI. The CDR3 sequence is CASSPDQGNEQYF. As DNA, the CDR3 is TGTGCCAGCAGCCCAGATCAGGGAAACGAGCAGTACTTC.

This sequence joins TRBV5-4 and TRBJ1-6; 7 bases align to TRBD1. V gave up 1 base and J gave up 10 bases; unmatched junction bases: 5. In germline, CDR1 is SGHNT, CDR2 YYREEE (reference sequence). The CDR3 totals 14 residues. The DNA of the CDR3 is TGTGCCAGCAGCTTGAAACAGGGGAGATCACCCCTCCACTTT. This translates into CASSLKQGRSPLHF.